This T cell receptor (beta chain) was identified in a study of spatial heterogeneity in lung cancer. The overall study: Sequences of the beta chain were consistently detected in greater numbers than alpha-chain sequences.

This clonotype was seen ten or more times. TCRdb reprocessed the 5' RACE reads with MiXCR, giving one entry per CDR3 protein. The sample carries 40,000 or so distinct CDR3 sequences, around 3.3% recorded once. Time point in this sample: sample taken at primary tumor resection. Trimming pared 9 bases from V and 3 bases from J, leaving 15 bases between. There are 13 residues in the CDR3. Sequences were derived from normal lung tissue next to the tumor, sampled at surgery. The receptor was isolated from a male donor with early-stage non-small cell lung cancer. J is TRBJ2-7 and V is TRBV12-3 or TRBV12-4; maybe TRBD1 (5 bases). CDR3 nucleotides: TGTGCCAGTCTCCTTGGGGCAGGCTACGAGCAGTACTTC. Translation: CASLLGAGYEQYF.